This T cell receptor (beta chain) was captured by sequencing in a study of blood T cell repertoires in COVID-19. Study-wide background: Some COVID-19 samples were acute and others convalescent; all came from the United States, Italy and Spain. The cDNA or gDNA used as material had been derived from T cells, B-cell-depleted T cells, or PBMCs.

Trimming shortened V by 1 base and J by 7 bases, and 7 bases separated the two germline ends. The germline V gene has CDR1 LGHNA and CDR2 YNFKEQ. The CDR3 runs to 12 residues. In the original workflow: The assay estimated nucleated cells by amplifying reference gene primers. Measured with immunoSEQ multiplex PCR; TCRdb has only the in-frame clones, and not every one. The DNA was the basis for D and trimming; V, J and clone size are from that table. The sample holds under 250,000 clones, more than 65% seen once. The genes are TRBV4-2 and TRBJ1-2; no clear D gene. The sequencing sample was made of peripheral blood. The TCR comes from a woman aged 60-75 years with acute or convalescent COVID-19. The CDR3 spells CASSQAVRGYTF. In DNA, the CDR3 is TGTGCCAGCAGCCAAGCGGTGCGTGGCTACACCTTC.